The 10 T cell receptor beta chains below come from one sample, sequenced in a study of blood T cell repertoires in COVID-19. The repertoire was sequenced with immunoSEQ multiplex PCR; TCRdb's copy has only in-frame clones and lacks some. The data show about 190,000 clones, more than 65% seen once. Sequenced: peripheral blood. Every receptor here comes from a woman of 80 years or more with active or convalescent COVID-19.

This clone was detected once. The CDR3 coding sequence is TGTGCCAGCAGTGGGCAGGGGACGTATGGCTACACCTTC. This encodes CASSGQGTYGYTF. This sequence joins TRBV2 and TRBJ1-2; the D gene is possibly TRBD1 (6 bases). V was pared by 4 bases and J by 5 bases, with 11 bases between. Germline-derived CDR1 and CDR2 are SNHLY and FYNNEI. This CDR3 is built from 13 residues.

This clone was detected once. The CDR3 here is CASSPSSGSYNEQFF. CDR3 nucleotide sequence: TGTGCCAGCAGCCCCTCTAGCGGGAGTTACAATGAGCAGTTCTTC. This chain uses TRBV7-8 with TRBJ2-1; TRBD2 aligns across 10 bases. V lost 5 bases to trimming and J lost 4 bases; unmatched junction nucleotides: 5. Germline V gives CDR1 SGHVS, CDR2 FQNEAQ. This CDR3 comprises 15 residues.

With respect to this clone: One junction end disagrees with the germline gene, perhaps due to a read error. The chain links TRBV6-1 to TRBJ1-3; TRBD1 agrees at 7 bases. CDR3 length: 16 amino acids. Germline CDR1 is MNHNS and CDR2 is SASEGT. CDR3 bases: TGTGCCAGCACTGAAGGGGGCAGGGGATCTGGAAACACCATATATTTT. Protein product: CASTEGGRGSGNTIYF.

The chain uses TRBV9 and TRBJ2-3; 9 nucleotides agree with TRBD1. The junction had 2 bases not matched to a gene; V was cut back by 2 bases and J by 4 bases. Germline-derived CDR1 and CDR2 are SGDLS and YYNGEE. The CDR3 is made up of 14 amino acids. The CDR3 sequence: CASSVGTGSDTQYF. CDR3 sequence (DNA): TGTGCCAGCAGCGTGGGGACAGGGTCAGATACGCAGTATTTT.

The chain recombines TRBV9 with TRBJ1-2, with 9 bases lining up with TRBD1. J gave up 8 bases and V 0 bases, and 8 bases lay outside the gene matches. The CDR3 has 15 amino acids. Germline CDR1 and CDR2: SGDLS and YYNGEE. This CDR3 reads CASSVGAQGAGGYTF. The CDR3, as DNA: TGTGCCAGCAGCGTAGGGGCACAGGGGGCGGGCGGCTACACCTTC.

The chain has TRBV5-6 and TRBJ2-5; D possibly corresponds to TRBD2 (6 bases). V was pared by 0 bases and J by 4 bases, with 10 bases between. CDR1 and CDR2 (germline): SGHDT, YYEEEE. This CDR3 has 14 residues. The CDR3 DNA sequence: TGTGCCAGCAGCTTGGCGGGAGCAGGAGAGACCCAGTACTTC. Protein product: CASSLAGAGETQYF.

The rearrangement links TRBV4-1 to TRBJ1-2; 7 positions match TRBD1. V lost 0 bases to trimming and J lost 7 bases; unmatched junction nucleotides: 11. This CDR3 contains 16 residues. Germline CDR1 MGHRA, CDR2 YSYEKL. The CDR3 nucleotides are TGCGCCAGCAGCCAAGATACCCTCAGCAGGGGGGCTGGCTACACCTTC. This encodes CASSQDTLSRGAGYTF.

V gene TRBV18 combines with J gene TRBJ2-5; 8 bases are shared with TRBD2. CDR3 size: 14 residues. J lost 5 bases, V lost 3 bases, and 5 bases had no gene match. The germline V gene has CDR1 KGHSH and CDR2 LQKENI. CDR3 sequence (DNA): TGTGCCAGCTCACCCGCGGCTAGCGGGGAGACCCAGTACTTC. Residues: CASSPAASGETQYF. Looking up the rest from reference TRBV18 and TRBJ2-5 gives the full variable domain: NAGVMQNPRHLVRRRGQEARLRCSPMKGHSHVYWYRQLPEEGLKFMVYLQKENIIDESGMPKERFSAEFPKEGPSILRIQQVVRGDSAAYFCASSPAASGETQYFGPGTRLLVL.

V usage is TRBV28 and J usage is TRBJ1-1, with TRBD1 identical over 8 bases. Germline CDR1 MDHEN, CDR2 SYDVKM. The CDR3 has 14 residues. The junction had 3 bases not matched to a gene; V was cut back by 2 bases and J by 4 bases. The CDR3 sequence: CASSLGTGGTEAFF. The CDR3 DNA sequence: TGTGCCAGCAGTTTAGGCACAGGGGGCACTGAAGCTTTCTTT.

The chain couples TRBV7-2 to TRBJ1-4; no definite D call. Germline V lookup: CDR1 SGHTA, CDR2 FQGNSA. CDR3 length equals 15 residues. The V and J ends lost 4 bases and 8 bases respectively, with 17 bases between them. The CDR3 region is CASSSPSRRGEKLFF. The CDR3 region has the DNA TGTGCCAGCAGCTCGCCCTCTCGTAGAGGGGAAAAACTGTTTTTT.